The clone carrying this T cell receptor (beta chain) appeared a few times. These data belong to a study of T-cell reconstitution after alpha-beta-depleted transplantation in children. As it was prepared, the TCRbeta library received unique molecular identifiers. TCRdb recomputed calls from the PCR reads with MiXCR, one row per CDR3 protein. This repertoire shows approximately 400,000 distinct CDR3 sequences, about a tenth found once; its top ten account for approximately 5%. The sequence derives from a human donor who donated a stem cell graft to a child with acute myeloid leukemia. The specimen was PBMCs from the stem cell graft donor, collected from the stem cell graft.

For the CDR3, the DNA is TGTGCCAGCAGCCGGACTAGCGGGGGCTCCTACGAGCAGTACTTC. This codes for CASSRTSGGSYEQYF. This chain uses TRBV7-2 with TRBJ2-7, with TRBD2 identical over 13 bases. CDR3 length: 15 residues. J lost 0 bases, V lost 5 bases, and 1 base had no gene match. Germline V CDR1 and CDR2: SGHTA, FQGNSA.